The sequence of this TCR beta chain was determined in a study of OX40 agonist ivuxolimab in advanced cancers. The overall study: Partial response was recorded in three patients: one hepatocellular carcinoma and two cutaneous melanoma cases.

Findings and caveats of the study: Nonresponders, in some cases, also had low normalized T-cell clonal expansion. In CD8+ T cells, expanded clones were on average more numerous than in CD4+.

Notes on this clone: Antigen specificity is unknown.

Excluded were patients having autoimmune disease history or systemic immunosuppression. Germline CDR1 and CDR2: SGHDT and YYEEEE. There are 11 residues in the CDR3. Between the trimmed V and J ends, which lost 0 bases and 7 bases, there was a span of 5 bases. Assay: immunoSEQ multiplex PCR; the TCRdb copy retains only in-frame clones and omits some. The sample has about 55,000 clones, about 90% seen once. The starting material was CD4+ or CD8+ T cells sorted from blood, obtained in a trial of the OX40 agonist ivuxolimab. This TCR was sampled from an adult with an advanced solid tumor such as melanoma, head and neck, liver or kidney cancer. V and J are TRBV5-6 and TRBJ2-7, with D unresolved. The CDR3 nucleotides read TGTGCCAGCAGCTTGGCCCGGGAGCAGTACTTC. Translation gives CASSLAREQYF.